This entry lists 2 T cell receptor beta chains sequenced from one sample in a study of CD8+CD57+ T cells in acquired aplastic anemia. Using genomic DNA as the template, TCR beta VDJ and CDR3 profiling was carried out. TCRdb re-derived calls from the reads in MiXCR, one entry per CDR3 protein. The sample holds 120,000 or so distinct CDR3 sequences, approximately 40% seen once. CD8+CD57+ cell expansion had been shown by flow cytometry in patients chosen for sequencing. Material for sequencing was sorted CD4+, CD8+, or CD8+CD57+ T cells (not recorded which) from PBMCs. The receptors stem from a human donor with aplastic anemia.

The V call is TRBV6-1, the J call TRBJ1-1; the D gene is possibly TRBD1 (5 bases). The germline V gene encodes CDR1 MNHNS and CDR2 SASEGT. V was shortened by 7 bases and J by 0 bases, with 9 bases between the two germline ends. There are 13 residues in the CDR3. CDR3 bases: TGTGCCAGCATGAGGGGTGTGAACACTGAAGCTTTCTTT. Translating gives CASMRGVNTEAFF.

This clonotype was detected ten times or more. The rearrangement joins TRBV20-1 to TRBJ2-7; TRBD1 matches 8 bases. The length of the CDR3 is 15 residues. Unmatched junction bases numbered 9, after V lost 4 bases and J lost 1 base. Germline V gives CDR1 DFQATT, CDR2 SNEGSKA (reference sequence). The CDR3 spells CSAIDRTGRSYEQYF. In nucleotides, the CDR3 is TGCAGTGCTATCGATAGGACAGGGCGATCCTACGAGCAGTACTTC.